Detailed here is one T cell receptor beta chain. The antigen it recognizes is unknown. Per-base quality was not reported, and no clone a single base away is much larger than it. This sample was taken from a study of blood T cell repertoires in COVID-19 (TCRdb year 2020). Describing the broader study: Collaborator samples came from the United States, Italy and Spain and covered acute and convalescent phases of COVID-19. The material from the prospective study consisted of cDNA or gDNA derived from T cells, B-cell-depleted T cells, or PBMCs. Where HLA class I and class II types were available, the types were taken from metadata supplied by the sample provider, not from assay-based typing. The samples were drawn from two sources: the first 160 participants of the ongoing ImmuneRACE study, and 1,000 to 1,500 subjects contributed by 6 global collaborators. Subjects who had been exposed to COVID-19, were actively infected with it, or had recovered from it provided the deeply sampled blood TCRbeta repertoires that made up the dataset. A de-identified subject ID, COVID-19 status, age in years and sex were almost always included in the sample metadata. The repertoires were made available in a free public database intended to serve as a resource for research on the immune response to SARS-CoV-2. Overall study results and their limits: How much clinical and demographic metadata was included differed by source and by participant, and the metadata was provided uncurated.

In Seattle, one collaborating source enrolled patients while the infection was active and tracked those patients longitudinally over the course of disease. The collaborating institutions used their own protocols to collect whole blood in K2EDTA tubes. For TCRbeta analysis, collaborators shipped samples in one of three forms: frozen whole blood, isolated PBMCs, or DNA extracted from either of those sample types. TCRbeta CDR3 regions were amplified from genomic DNA by means of the immunoSEQ Assay, a bias-controlled multiplex PCR. The original methods were these. The number of nucleated cells in each sample was estimated from the amplification of reference gene primers within the assay. To quantify the absolute abundance of each unique TCRbeta CDR3 rearrangement, sequence reads were collapsed and filtered. Productive Simpson clonality was computed per sample as the square root of Simpson's diversity index over productive rearrangements. The table comes from immuneACCESS by way of TCRdb, which keeps in-frame sequences with V and J called. Part of the clones is missing from these tables; in studies checked, under half for an unresolved V gene and the rest for unknown reasons. From that table come the V and J calls and clone size; the DNA was used to work out D and trimming. This sample comprises under 150,000 clones, over 75% of them detected only once. The top ten constitute about 8% of the sample.

Specimen: peripheral blood. The sequence was collected from a woman aged 55-69 years with COVID-19, enrolled during active disease.

The encoded CDR3 is CSVVQGGSYNEQFF. Here is the DNA: TGCAGCGTTGTTCAGGGAGGGTCCTACAATGAGCAGTTCTTC. The chain links TRBV29-1 with TRBJ2-1, and 7 junction bases match TRBD2. Relative to germline, V is missing 4 bases and J is missing 1 base, with 4 bases of the junction outside any gene match. The cysteine opens and the phenylalanine closes a CDR3 of 14 amino acids. CDR3 DNA only is kept here, 42 bases in frame from base 1. Per the germline V gene, SQVTM is the CDR1 and ANQGSEA is the CDR2.